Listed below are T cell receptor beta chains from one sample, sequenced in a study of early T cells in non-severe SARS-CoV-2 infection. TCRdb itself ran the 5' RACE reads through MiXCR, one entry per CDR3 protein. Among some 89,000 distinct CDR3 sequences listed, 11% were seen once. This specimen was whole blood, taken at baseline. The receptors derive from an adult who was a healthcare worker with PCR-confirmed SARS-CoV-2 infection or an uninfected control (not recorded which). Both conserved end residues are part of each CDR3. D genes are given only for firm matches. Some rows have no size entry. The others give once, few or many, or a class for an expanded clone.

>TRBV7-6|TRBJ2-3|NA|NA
CASSLVGDTQYF
TGTGCCAGCAGCTTAGTGGGCGATACGCAGTATTTT
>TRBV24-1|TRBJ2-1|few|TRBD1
CATSDFGDRGYNEQFF
TGTGCCACCAGTGATTTCGGGGACAGGGGCTACAATGAGCAGTTCTTC
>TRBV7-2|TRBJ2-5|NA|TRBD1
CASSFQTGLETQYF
TGTGCCAGCAGCTTTCAGACAGGGTTAGAGACCCAGTACTTC
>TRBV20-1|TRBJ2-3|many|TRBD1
CSASALGLDRITDTQYF
TGCAGTGCTAGCGCCCTAGGACTGGACAGGATCACAGATACGCAGTATTTT
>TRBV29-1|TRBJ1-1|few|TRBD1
CSVRTGFTEAFF
TGCAGCGTTCGGACAGGGTTCACTGAAGCTTTCTTT
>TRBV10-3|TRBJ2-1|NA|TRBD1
CAICKTGGNEQFF
TGTGCCATCTGCAAGACAGGGGGGAATGAGCAGTTCTTC
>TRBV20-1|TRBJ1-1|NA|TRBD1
CSARPGGGTEAFF
TGCAGTGCTCGACCAGGGGGCGGCACTGAAGCTTTCTTT
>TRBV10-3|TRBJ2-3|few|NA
CAISDRGGKSDTQYF
TGTGCCATCAGTGACCGTGGCGGGAAATCAGATACGCAGTATTTT
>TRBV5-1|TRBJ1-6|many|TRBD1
CASSRTGQGRNSPLHF
TGCGCCAGCAGCCGGACGGGACAGGGAAGAAATTCACCCCTCCACTTT
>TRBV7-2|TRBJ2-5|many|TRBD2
CASSLFRGEETQYF
TGTGCCAGCAGCTTATTTCGGGGGGAAGAGACCCAGTACTTC
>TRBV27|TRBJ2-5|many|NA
CASSLSMGERRLQRETQYF
TGTGCCAGCAGTTTATCAATGGGGGAACGCCGGTTACAACGGGAGACCCAGTACTTC
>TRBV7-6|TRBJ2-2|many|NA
CASSGRREGGPGELFF
TGTGCCAGCAGCGGTCGGCGGGAAGGTGGGCCCGGGGAGCTGTTTTTT
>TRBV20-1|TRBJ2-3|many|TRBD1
CSAAPSTGGEVSDTQYF
TGCAGTGCTGCCCCCTCGACAGGGGGAGAGGTGTCAGATACGCAGTATTTT
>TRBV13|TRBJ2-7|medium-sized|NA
CASSLGAGSVSYEQYF
TGTGCCAGCAGCTTAGGGGCGGGGTCCGTCTCCTACGAGCAGTACTTC
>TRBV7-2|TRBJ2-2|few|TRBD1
CASSLRAQGAGAGELFF
TGTGCCAGCAGCTTAAGGGCACAGGGGGCAGGGGCCGGGGAGCTGTTTTTT
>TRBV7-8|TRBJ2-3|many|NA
CASRGPDTQYF
TGTGCCAGCAGGGGCCCAGATACGCAGTATTTT
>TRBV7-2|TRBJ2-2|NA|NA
CASSERLRGEGGELFF
TGTGCCAGCAGCGAGCGTTTAAGGGGAGAGGGCGGGGAGCTGTTTTTT
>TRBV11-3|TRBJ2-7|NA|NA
CASSEDGYEQYF
TGTGCCAGCAGCGAAGACGGCTACGAGCAGTACTTC
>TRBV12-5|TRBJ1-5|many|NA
CASGSSRQPQHF
TGTGCTAGTGGTTCCTCCCGTCAGCCCCAGCATTTT
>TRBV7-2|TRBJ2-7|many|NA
CASSYGANSYEQYF
TGTGCCAGCAGCTACGGCGCCAACTCCTACGAGCAGTACTTC
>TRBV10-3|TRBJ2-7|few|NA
CAISEIYEQYF
TGTGCCATCAGTGAGATCTACGAGCAGTACTTC
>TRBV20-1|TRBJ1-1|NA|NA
CSASRPGGFGTEAFF
TGCAGTGCTAGCCGTCCCGGGGGGTTTGGGACTGAAGCTTTCTTT
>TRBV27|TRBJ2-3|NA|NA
CASSWAGPSADTQYF
TGTGCCAGCAGTTGGGCGGGACCTTCGGCAGATACGCAGTATTTT
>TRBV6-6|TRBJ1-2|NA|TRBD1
CASFHGKRDRVFYGYTF
TGTGCCTCCTTTCACGGCAAGAGGGACAGGGTGTTTTATGGCTACACCTTC
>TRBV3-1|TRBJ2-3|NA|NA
CASSQDVVTDTQYF
TGTGCCAGCAGCCAAGATGTTGTCACAGATACGCAGTATTTT